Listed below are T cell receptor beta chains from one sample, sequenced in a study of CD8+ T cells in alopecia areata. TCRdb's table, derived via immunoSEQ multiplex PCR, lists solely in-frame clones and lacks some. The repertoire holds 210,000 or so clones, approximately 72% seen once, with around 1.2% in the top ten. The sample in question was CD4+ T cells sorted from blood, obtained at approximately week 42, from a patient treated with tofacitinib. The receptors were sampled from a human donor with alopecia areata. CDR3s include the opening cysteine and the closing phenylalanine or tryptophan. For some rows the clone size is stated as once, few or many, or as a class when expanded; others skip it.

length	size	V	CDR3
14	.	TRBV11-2	CASSSTGRAGELFF
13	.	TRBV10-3	CAIAKGGSYEQYF
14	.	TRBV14	CASSPRQGSYEQYF
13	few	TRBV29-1	CSVSAGVGETQYF
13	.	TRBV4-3	CASSQDRGYEQYF
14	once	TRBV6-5	CASSYGSGTDTQYF
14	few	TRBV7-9	CASSSRNRPYEQYF
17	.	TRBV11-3	CASSLGLRQSGGDTQYF
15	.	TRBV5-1	CASRRTGDLPETQYF
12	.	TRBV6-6	CASSYGGSEAFF
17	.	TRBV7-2	CASSLAPAGANTGELFF
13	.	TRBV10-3	CAISEGGPDTQYF
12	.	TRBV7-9	CASSLAGKGAFF
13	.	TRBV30	CAWSVGQGVEAFF
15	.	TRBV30	CAWSVLGGLDTEAFF
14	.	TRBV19	CASNTPGQDYEQYF
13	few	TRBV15	CATSNGVQETQYF
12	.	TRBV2	CASSGESYEQYF
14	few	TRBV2	CASSLAGGPQTQYF
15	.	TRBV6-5	CASSWVGQGTDTQYF
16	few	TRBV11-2	CASSLQLLAGGKEQFF
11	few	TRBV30	CAWSGQFEQYF
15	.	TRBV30	CAWSVQGAYKETQYF
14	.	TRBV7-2	CASSLSLGRSPLHF
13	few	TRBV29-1	CSVRGEGVYEQYF
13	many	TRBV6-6	CASSYTVNQPQHF
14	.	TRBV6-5	CASSSGFSRDGDTF
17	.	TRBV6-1	CASSASFGLWAKNIQYF
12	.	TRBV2	CASRKEADTQYF
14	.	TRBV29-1	CSALTASPSYEQYF
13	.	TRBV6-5	CATGNSGANVLTF
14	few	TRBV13	CASSNDRDPYEQYF
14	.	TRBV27	CASSRLGEGETQYF
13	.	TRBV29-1	CSVVNSFSYEQYF
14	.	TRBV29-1	CSVKTGSVNEKLFF
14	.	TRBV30	CAWSVQQGGYEQFF
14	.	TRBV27	CASSIDRGPYEQYF
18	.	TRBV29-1	CSAATPNLAGGSTGELFF
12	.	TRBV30	CAWSLGADTQYF
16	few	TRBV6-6	CASSRSGQLMNTEAFF
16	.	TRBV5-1	CASSLDVRVLGETQYF
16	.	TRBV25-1	CASSPRGAAPDYEQYF
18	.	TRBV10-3	CAISESGLAGGNTGELFF
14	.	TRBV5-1	CASSPDRGHQPQHF
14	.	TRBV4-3	CASSQPPQNTEAFF
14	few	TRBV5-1	CASSSGSGANVLTF
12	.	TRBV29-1	CSAMQGSYGYTF
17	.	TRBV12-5	CASGLVLWGAPPDTQYF
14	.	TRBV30	CARSASGGSRKLFF
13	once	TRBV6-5	CASSYSGGTEAFF
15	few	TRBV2	CASRGESSSYNEQFF
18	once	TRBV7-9	CASSLAHVGAGATDTQYF
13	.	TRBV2	CARGTGGNQPQHF
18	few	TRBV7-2	CASSYVGTSGGHTDTQYF
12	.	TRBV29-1	CSATGTGDGYTF
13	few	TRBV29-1	CSVEERLGTEAFF
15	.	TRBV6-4	CASSEAGGSYNEQFF